The next 12 T cell receptor beta chains were all read from a single sample in a study of T cell changes during pregnancy in multiple sclerosis. The method was immunoSEQ multiplex PCR; TCRdb's version includes in-frame clones alone and lacks a portion of them. The sample consists of about 35,000 clones, about 90% of them appearing once. The source material was CD8+ T cells from peripheral blood mononuclear cells, sampled in the third trimester of pregnancy. Source of these receptors: a female donor with multiple sclerosis, enrolled in a pregnancy study.

The rearrangement joins TRBV14 to TRBJ2-3; TRBD1 matches 8 bases. CDR1 is SGHDN, CDR2 FVKESK, per germline. V lost 1 base, J lost 2 bases, and 5 bases stayed unmatched. The CDR3 has 16 residues. For the CDR3, the DNA is TGTGCCAGCAGCCAAGTTGACAGGGGCTTCACAGATACGCAGTATTTT. Protein product: CASSQVDRGFTDTQYF.

The V gene is TRBV4-2, the J gene TRBJ2-7, with TRBD1 matching over 8 bases. CDR1 LGHNA and CDR2 YNFKEQ come from the germline V gene. CDR3 length: 16 residues. Losses at the gene ends were 1 base for V and 5 bases for J; bases not matched to a gene: 10. The CDR3 DNA sequence: TGTGCCAGCAGCCAAGCCCCCGGGACAGGTGACCACGAGCAGTACTTC. Its translation is CASSQAPGTGDHEQYF.

This clone was recorded only once. The chain uses TRBV7-6 and TRBJ1-5; TRBD1 is a possible D gene (5 bases). The germline gives CDR1 SGHVS, CDR2 FNYEAQ. The CDR3 loop spans 16 amino acids. The V gene lost 1 base and the J gene lost 2 bases, with 12 bases spanning the gap. The CDR3 here is CASSLEAGERNQPQHF. Written as DNA, the CDR3 is TGTGCCAGCAGCTTAGAGGCGGGGGAACGCAATCAGCCCCAGCATTTT.

J is TRBJ1-2 and V is TRBV10-3; 9 nucleotides match TRBD1. The CDR3 length is 12 residues. Germline-derived CDR1 and CDR2 are ENHRY and SYGVKD. The ends lost 9 bases at V and 5 bases at J; junction bases unmatched: 4. The chain's CDR3 is CAIQTGGYGYTF. The CDR3 bases are TGTGCCATTCAGACAGGGGGATATGGCTACACCTTC.

This clone was recorded once. The chain has TRBV5-4 and TRBJ2-1, with TRBD2 identical over 10 bases. Trimming cost V 4 bases and J 4 bases; bases outside gene matches: 5. Germline values: CDR1 SGHNT, CDR2 YYREEE (reference sequence). The CDR3 sequence is 15 residues long. The CDR3 region is CASSPGTSAYNEQFF. In nucleotides, the CDR3 is TGTGCCAGCAGCCCTGGGACTAGCGCTTACAATGAGCAGTTCTTC.

The V and J genes are TRBV27 and TRBJ2-7; TRBD2 aligns across 7 bases. CDR3 length: 14 residues. Per germline, CDR1 MNHEY and CDR2 SMNVEV (reference sequence). V dropped 3 bases and J dropped 3; count of bases not matched to a gene: 5. CDR3 in DNA: TGTGCCAGCAGTTTGAGTGGGACTATCTACGAGCAGTACTTC. Translated: CASSLSGTIYEQYF.

This clone was counted a single time. The rearrangement uses TRBV10-3 and TRBJ2-1, with 12 bases matching TRBD1. The CDR3 spans 13 residues. Trimming took 8 bases from V and 6 from J; bases not matched to a gene: 2. CDR1 ENHRY and CDR2 SYGVKD come from the germline V gene. The CDR3 loop is CAIGTGGINEQFF. In DNA, the CDR3 is TGTGCCATCGGGACAGGGGGCATCAATGAGCAGTTCTTC.

The chain's CDR3 is CASSGTSGPTDTQYF. CDR3 sequence (DNA): TGTGCCAGCAGTGGGACTAGCGGCCCCACAGATACGCAGTATTTT. This chain uses TRBV6-4 with TRBJ2-3; 10 nucleotides agree with TRBD2. Germline V gene lookup returns CDR1 MRHNA and CDR2 SNTAGT. With V trimmed by 4 bases and J by 2 bases, 3 bases remained unmatched. This CDR3 comprises 15 residues.

This clone is a singleton in its sample. The chain employs TRBV7-2 and TRBJ2-1, with 10 bases matching TRBD2. Germline V lookup: CDR1 SGHTA, CDR2 FQGNSA. This CDR3 comprises 15 residues. V shed 5 bases and J 4 bases; nucleotides not matched to a gene: 5. The CDR3 DNA reads TGTGCCAGCAGCCACCTGACTAGCGGGTACAATGAGCAGTTCTTC. Translation gives CASSHLTSGYNEQFF.

The genes are TRBV19 and TRBJ2-7; D is unresolved. V lost 7 bases and J 5 bases, leaving 9 bases between the germline ends. CDR3 length: 11 residues. The germline V gene has CDR1 LNHDA and CDR2 SQIVND (reference sequence). The DNA for the CDR3 is TGTGCCAGTACCGCAGGCCACGAGCAGTACTTC. It translates to CASTAGHEQYF.

The chain joins TRBV5-1 to TRBJ2-3; D possibly corresponds to TRBD2 (7 bases). Trimming removed 0 bases from V and 4 bases from J, with 12 bases in between. The V gene's germline CDR1 is SGHRS and CDR2 YFSETQ. The CDR3 loop spans 15 amino acids. This chain's CDR3 is CASSLGEGGADTQYF. CDR3 nucleotide sequence: TGCGCCAGCAGCTTGGGGGAGGGGGGCGCAGATACGCAGTATTTT.

The rearrangement joins TRBV19 to TRBJ1-1; possible D gene TRBD1, 5 bases. Germline V gives CDR1 LNHDA, CDR2 SQIVND (reference sequence). Trimming took off 3 bases at V and 5 bases at J, with 7 bases between the two ends. There are 12 residues in the CDR3. The CDR3 here is CASSIGATEAFF. For the CDR3, the DNA is TGTGCCAGTAGTATTGGGGCGACTGAAGCTTTCTTT.